The entry below describes one T cell receptor (beta chain). The entry originates in a study of T cells in Graves' hyperthyroidism and ophthalmopathy. V lost 1 base and J lost 6; bases outside the gene matches: 3. The CDR3 has 14 amino acids. Germline V gene data show CDR1 as SQVTM and CDR2 as ANQGSEA. TCR beta CDR3 regions were amplified from RNA. The study used the HTBI primer set for a first-round RT-PCR of the TCR CDR3. TCRdb re-analysed the multiplex PCR reads in MiXCR, keeping a single row per CDR3 protein. There are roughly 500,000 distinct CDR3 sequences in the sample; 46% occur only once, and 44% lies in the top ten.

The sequenced sample was peripheral blood or thyroid tissue (not recorded which). The TCR sequence derives from an adult woman with Graves' disease, either hyperthyroidism or ophthalmopathy (not recorded which). The V gene is TRBV29-1, the J gene TRBJ2-2; 9 bases fit TRBD1. In DNA form, the CDR3 reads TGCAGCGTTGAAGGGGACAGGGACGCCGGGGAGCTGTTTTTT. It is translated as CSVEGDRDAGELFF.